This T cell receptor beta chain stems from a study of blood T cell repertoires in COVID-19. This clone was seen a single time. In the authors' methods: The authors estimated nucleated cell counts from reference gene primer amplification. Using immunoSEQ multiplex PCR, the repertoire was profiled, and TCRdb retains in-frame clones only, with some absent. V and J calls plus clone size are reproduced from that table; the DNA served to infer D and trimming. The sample includes around 250,000 clones, 85% to 90% of them seen just once. Germline values: CDR1 SGHTA, CDR2 FQGNSA. V was shortened by 5 bases and J by 5 bases, with 10 bases between the two germline ends. The length of the CDR3 is 13 residues.

V and J are TRBV7-2 and TRBJ2-1; D is uncertain. The sequence was collected from a woman in her 30s with acute COVID-19. The sample was PBMCs or T cells enriched from blood (not recorded which). CDR3 region: CASSQPVHNEQFF. CDR3 in DNA: TGTGCCAGCAGCCAACCGGTACACAATGAGCAGTTCTTC.